Listed here are 32 T cell receptor beta chains from one sample, sequenced in a study of identical twins (dated by TCRdb to 2015 to 2016). The library was prepared using 5' RACE. The instrument was an Illumina HiSeq 2000. The public reads were run again by TCRdb, first through fastp at Q25 and then through MiXCR, and only productive beta chains were kept. Entries that share a CDR3 protein sequence are merged under the most common genes and DNA. The sample data list some 590,000 distinct CDR3 sequences, and roughly 9.9% of these were observed just once. Together, the top ten hold roughly 3% of the sample. This sample was shared with a second study, whose subject was yellow fever vaccine responses in identical twins.

The sequenced material came from PBMCs. The origin of the receptors is a woman aged 18-35 years in good health.

This clonotype was observed many times. J is TRBJ1-4 and V is TRBV12-3 or TRBV12-4; perhaps TRBD1 as D (6 bases). The CDR3 loop spans 15 amino acids. Trimming removed 0 bases from V and 9 bases from J, with 14 bases in between. In DNA, the CDR3 is TGTGCCAGCAGTTTAGCCGGGACAAAAGTCCAAAAACTGTTTTTT. Its translation: CASSLAGTKVQKLFF.

A few counts support this clonotype. The V call is TRBV20-1, the J call TRBJ2-7; D call uncertain. The germline gives CDR1 DFQATT, CDR2 SNEGSKA (reference sequence). This CDR3 region has 15 residues. The germline V and J ends were trimmed by 3 bases and 1 base, with 16 bases remaining between them. Written as DNA, the CDR3 is TGCAGTGCTAGTGCTTTTGAAGCAGAATCCTACGAGCAGTACTTC. Translated: CSASAFEAESYEQYF.

J is TRBJ2-1 and V is TRBV11-2, with D tentatively TRBD2 (6 bases). The V gene's germline CDR1 is SGHAT and CDR2 FQNNGV. This CDR3 has 14 residues. V shed 8 bases and J shed 5 bases, with 16 bases lying between them. The CDR3 reads CASRKTSSHNEQFF. CDR3 DNA sequence: TGTGCCAGCCGGAAGACTAGTTCCCACAATGAGCAGTTCTTC. Based on the CDR3 plus reference TRBV11-2 and TRBJ2-1, the full variable domain is EAGVAQSPRYKIIEKRQSVAFWCNPISGHATLYWYQQILGQGPKLLIQFQNNGVVDDSQLPKDRFSAERLKGVDSTLKIQPAKLEDSAVYLCASRKTSSHNEQFFGPGTRLTVL.

The V and J genes are TRBV29-1 and TRBJ2-1, with a tentative D call TRBD2 (5 bases). The CDR3 extends over 14 amino acids. V was clipped by 4 bases and J by 0 bases, with 10 bases between them. CDR1 SQVTM and CDR2 ANQGSEA come from the germline V gene. This CDR3 reads CSVAGIPSYNEQFF. In nucleotides, the CDR3 is TGCAGCGTTGCGGGGATACCCTCCTACAATGAGCAGTTCTTC.

The V and J genes are TRBV30 and TRBJ2-3; TRBD2 aligns across 9 bases. CDR1 and CDR2 from the germline V gene are GTSNPN and SVGIG (reference sequence). The ends lost 5 bases at V and 11 bases at J; junction bases unmatched: 8. The CDR3 totals 12 residues. CDR3 region: CAWGSSGGKQYF. CDR3 bases: TGTGCCTGGGGGAGTAGCGGGGGCAAGCAGTATTTT.

This clonotype was counted at least ten times. The V and J genes are TRBV6-2 or TRBV6-3 and TRBJ2-1; D might be TRBD1 or TRBD2, each matching 6 bases. Looked up from germline, CDR1 is MNHEY and CDR2 is SVGEGT. This CDR3 is built from 16 residues. V was shortened by 2 bases and J by 7 bases, with 18 bases between the two germline ends. The CDR3: CASSYRRGGPVNEQFF. For the CDR3, the DNA is TGTGCCAGCAGTTACAGGAGAGGGGGGCCTGTGAATGAGCAGTTCTTC.

This clonotype was detected a few times. The V call is TRBV29-1, the J call TRBJ2-2; D uncertain. Trimming shortened V by 7 bases and J by 2 bases, and 5 bases separated the two germline ends. The CDR3 has 11 amino acids. Germline V CDR1 and CDR2: SQVTM, ANQGSEA. DNA of the CDR3: TGCAGCGCAGAAAACACCGGGGAGCTGTTTTTT. Amino acid sequence: CSAENTGELFF.

This clonotype turned up a few times. J is TRBJ2-3 and V is TRBV15; TRBD1 is a possible D gene (6 bases). Germline CDR1 LNHNV, CDR2 YYDKDF (reference sequence). V was pared by 2 bases and J by 3 bases, with 18 bases between. This CDR3 spans 17 amino acids. CDR3 nucleotides: TGTGCCACCAGCAGAAAACTACAGGGAACTAAGACAGATACGCAGTATTTT. Protein sequence: CATSRKLQGTKTDTQYF.

The CDR3 spells CASSIVVGRNYEQYF. The CDR3 nucleotides are TGTGCCAGTAGTATCGTGGTAGGGAGGAACTACGAGCAGTACTTC. V and J are TRBV19 and TRBJ2-7, with D tentatively TRBD2 (6 bases). Trimming took 3 bases from V and 3 from J, leaving 15 bases between them. CDR3 length: 15 amino acids. Germline CDR1 and CDR2: LNHDA and SQIVND (reference sequence).

The CDR3 sequence: CASSFKGGWMNTEAFF. In DNA form, the CDR3 reads TGTGCCAGCAGTTTTAAAGGGGGATGGATGAACACTGAAGCTTTCTTT. The gene calls are TRBV27 and TRBJ1-1; maybe TRBD1 (6 bases). The CDR3 totals 16 residues. Germline V CDR1 and CDR2: MNHEY, SMNVEV (reference sequence). Trimming pared 3 bases from V and 0 bases from J, leaving 14 bases between.

This clonotype was observed a few times. V and J are TRBV3-1 and TRBJ2-1; the D gene is possibly TRBD1 (5 bases). CDR3 length: 16 amino acids. From germline, CDR1 is LGHDT and CDR2 YNNKEL (reference sequence). V was cut by 4 bases and J by 8 bases, with 21 bases left in between. CDR3 sequence (DNA): TGTGCCAGCAGCCCTCGCAGGGCCCCAGTAGAGGATGAGCAGTTCTTC. Protein sequence: CASSPRRAPVEDEQFF.

This clonotype has ten or more counts. CDR3 in DNA: TGCGCCAGCAGCTTGGTACAGGGCCAAGAGACCCAGTACTTC. This encodes CASSLVQGQETQYF. V and J are TRBV5-1 and TRBJ2-5; maybe TRBD1 (6 bases). The germline V gene has CDR1 SGHRS and CDR2 YFSETQ. V was cut by 0 bases and J by 1 base, with 7 bases left in between. CDR3 length: 14 residues.

V gene TRBV20-1 combines with J gene TRBJ1-1; 9 nucleotides line up with TRBD1. The J segment lost 2 bases and the V segment lost 3 bases, leaving 13 bases of the junction unmatched. This CDR3 spans 17 amino acids. Germline-derived CDR1 and CDR2 are DFQATT and SNEGSKA (reference sequence). In nucleotides, the CDR3 is TGCAGTGCTAGGCCCGGGACAGGGAAAAGGTTTAACACTGAAGCTTTCTTT. It codes for CSARPGTGKRFNTEAFF.

The rearrangement uses TRBV5-1 and TRBJ2-7; TRBD2 matches 9 bases. Germline lookup yields CDR1 SGHRS and CDR2 YFSETQ. The CDR3 totals 16 residues. With V trimmed by 1 base and J by 6 bases, 11 bases remained unmatched. CDR3 region: CASSLSFLAGGLEQYF. CDR3 nucleotides: TGCGCCAGCAGCTTGTCCTTTCTGGCGGGGGGGCTCGAGCAGTACTTC.

The chain joins TRBV7-3 to TRBJ2-3, with 7 positions matching TRBD2. The germline CDR1 and CDR2 sequences are SGHTA and FQGTGA. This CDR3 comprises 18 residues. Trimming took 2 bases from V and 1 from J; bases not matched to a gene: 12. The CDR3 DNA reads TGTGCCAGCAGCTTAGACCGGTATCGGGGGGATGGCACAGATACGCAGTATTTT. Translating gives CASSLDRYRGDGTDTQYF.

This rearrangement joins TRBV28 to TRBJ2-7; D is possibly TRBD1 or TRBD2 (5 bases each). Trimming removed 5 bases at V and 4 bases at J, with 18 bases between. The CDR3 sequence is 15 residues long. Germline values: CDR1 MDHEN, CDR2 SYDVKM. CDR3 sequence: CASSPPEDWGYEQYF. CDR3 sequence (DNA): TGTGCCAGCAGTCCCCCGGAGGACTGGGGGTACGAGCAGTACTTC.

This clonotype was found a few times. The V and J genes are TRBV18 and TRBJ2-1; D tentatively reads TRBD1 or TRBD2 (7 bases each). The CDR3 covers 14 residues. Trimming removed 3 bases from V and 5 bases from J, with 11 bases in between. CDR1 KGHSH and CDR2 LQKENI come from the germline V gene. The CDR3 region has the DNA TGTGCCAGCTCACCGCAGGGGGGGAACAATGAGCAGTTCTTC. This sequence encodes CASSPQGGNNEQFF.

Only a few counts were recorded for this clonotype. This chain links TRBV18 with TRBJ2-1; TRBD2 agrees at 11 bases. The CDR3 has 15 residues. The germline V gene encodes CDR1 KGHSH and CDR2 LQKENI. V dropped 5 bases and J dropped 6; count of bases not matched to a gene: 6. The CDR3 spells CASSSSSGRINEQFF. As DNA, the CDR3 is TGTGCCAGCTCATCCTCTAGCGGGAGGATCAATGAGCAGTTCTTC.

The V gene is TRBV20-1, the J gene TRBJ2-7; a possible D gene is TRBD2 (6 bases). Germline CDR1 and CDR2: DFQATT and SNEGSKA (reference sequence). This CDR3 region has 14 residues. Trimming took off 5 bases at V and 5 bases at J, with 19 bases between the two ends. This CDR3 is CSARWGEIGHEQYF. CDR3 nucleotides: TGCAGTGCTCGTTGGGGGGAGATCGGCCACGAGCAGTACTTC.

This clonotype was seen a few times. The gene calls are TRBV27 and TRBJ2-5, with unresolved D. The CDR3 loop spans 13 amino acids. The germline CDR1 and CDR2 sequences are MNHEY and SMNVEV (reference sequence). V was pared by 6 bases and J by 3 bases, with 11 bases between. In DNA, the CDR3 is TGTGCCAGCAGAAGCTACGCAAAAGAGACCCAGTACTTC. Translating gives CASRSYAKETQYF.

This clonotype has a count of ten or more. The chain joins TRBV27 to TRBJ1-6; 9 nucleotides line up with TRBD1. The CDR3 length is 15 residues. Trimming removed 0 bases from V and 11 bases from J; junction bases left unmatched: 5. Germline V lookup: CDR1 MNHEY, CDR2 SMNVEV (reference sequence). The CDR3 region has the DNA TGTGCCAGCAGTTTATCGGGGACAGGGATGACACCCCTCCACTTT. This gives the protein CASSLSGTGMTPLHF.

For this clonotype: This may arise from a read error, as a much more abundant clone is one base away. The chain employs TRBV5-1 and TRBJ2-5; TRBD1 agrees at 7 bases. CDR3 length equals 15 residues. The V gene's germline CDR1 is SGHRS and CDR2 YFSETQ. CDR3 residues: CAGSSPGTAQETQYF. CDR3 nucleotides: TGCGCCGGCAGCTCTCCCGGGACAGCCCAAGAGACCCAGTACTTC.

V gene TRBV27 combines with J gene TRBJ2-3; possibly TRBD1 or TRBD2 for D (5 bases each). Germline CDR1 reads MNHEY; CDR2 reads SMNVEV (reference sequence). CDR3 length equals 13 residues. V was cut by 8 bases and J by 4 bases, with 13 bases left in between. CDR3 DNA: TGTGCCAGCTCCCCAGGGAGCGCAGATACGCAGTATTTT. Residues: CASSPGSADTQYF.

The table lists this clonotype with many counts. The chain couples TRBV20-1 to TRBJ2-3; tentatively, D is TRBD2 (6 bases). Germline CDR1 reads DFQATT; CDR2 reads SNEGSKA (reference sequence). V dropped 5 bases and J dropped 0 bases, with 9 bases sitting between them. This CDR3 has 13 amino acids. The chain's CDR3 is CSALGTSTDTQYF. The CDR3 DNA sequence: TGCAGTGCTCTCGGGACTAGCACAGATACGCAGTATTTT.

This clonotype was detected only a few times. The chain uses TRBV6-2 or TRBV6-3 and TRBJ1-5; 8 bases agree with TRBD1. Trimming at V came to 5 bases and at J to 3 bases, leaving 6 bases not matched to a gene. The CDR3 is 15 amino acids. The germline V gene encodes CDR1 MNHEY and CDR2 SVGEGT. In DNA, the CDR3 is TGTGCCAGCAGTCGACAGGGGACCTCCAATCAGCCCCAGCATTTT. Its translation is CASSRQGTSNQPQHF.

In its sample, this clonotype was seen a few times. This chain uses TRBV10-3 with TRBJ2-1; D is possibly TRBD2 (5 bases). The CDR3 totals 17 residues. V was clipped by 3 bases and J by 4 bases, with 19 bases between them. Germline lookup yields CDR1 ENHRY and CDR2 SYGVKD. CDR3 DNA sequence: TGTGCCATCAGTGAAAGCCCCCTAGGAGGATTTTACAATGAGCAGTTCTTC. The encoded protein is CAISESPLGGFYNEQFF.

The sample holds a few counts of this clonotype. The rearrangement links TRBV6-1 to TRBJ1-1, with a possible D match to TRBD1 (6 bases). Germline V CDR1 and CDR2: MNHNS, SASEGT. V lost 2 bases and J lost 3, with 10 bases in between. There are 14 residues in the CDR3. The CDR3 spells CASSELPGDTEAFF. The CDR3 DNA follows: TGTGCCAGCAGTGAACTTCCAGGGGACACTGAAGCTTTCTTT.

Only a few counts were recorded for this clonotype. The chain carries TRBV11-3 and TRBJ1-3; D gene unclear. Trimming cost V 5 bases and J 2 bases, with 7 bases left between them. Germline V gene lookup returns CDR1 SGHNT and CDR2 YENEEA. This CDR3 region has 13 residues. In DNA, the CDR3 is TGTGCCAGCAGCCACCGGACTGGAAACACCATATATTTT. Amino acids: CASSHRTGNTIYF.

The V and J genes are TRBV2 and TRBJ1-5; no reliable D call. Germline V lookup: CDR1 SNHLY, CDR2 FYNNEI. CDR3 size: 15 residues. The V and J ends lost 5 bases and 4 bases respectively, with 15 bases between them. The CDR3 DNA sequence: TGTGCCAGCAGTCAACAGCTTCGGAGTAATCAGCCCCAGCATTTT. This gives the protein CASSQQLRSNQPQHF. Full variable domain (remainder filled in from reference TRBV2 and TRBJ1-5): EPEVTQTPSHQVTQMGQEVILRCVPISNHLYFYWYRQILGQKVEFLVSFYNNEISEKSEIFDDQFSVERPDGSNFTLKIRSTKLEDSAMYFCASSQQLRSNQPQHFGDGTRLSIL.

The chain recombines TRBV5-6 with TRBJ1-2; D is unclear. The CDR3 runs to 15 residues. The ends were cut back, 0 bases at V and 2 bases at J, with 11 bases in the middle. Germline lookup yields CDR1 SGHDT and CDR2 YYEEEE. CDR3 in amino acids: CASSLGRKVNYGYTF. CDR3 bases: TGTGCCAGCAGCTTGGGTAGAAAAGTGAACTATGGCTACACCTTC. Supplemented by reference TRBV5-6 and TRBJ1-2, the full variable domain reads DAGVTQSPTHLIKTRGQQVTLRCSPKSGHDTVSWYQQALGQGPQFIFQYYEEEERQRGNFPDRFSGHQFPNYSSELNVNALLLGDSALYLCASSLGRKVNYGYTFGSGTRLTVV.

The genes are TRBV29-1 and TRBJ2-1; 8 bases are shared with TRBD1. This CDR3 has 16 residues. Germline V gives CDR1 SQVTM, CDR2 ANQGSEA. The V gene end was trimmed by 0 bases and the J gene end by 5 bases; junction bases not matched to a gene: 9. CDR3 sequence (DNA): TGCAGCGTTGAAGAGGAACAGGGGGAAAGAGACAATGAGCAGTTCTTC. It encodes CSVEEEQGERDNEQFF.

The chain has TRBV6-4 and TRBJ2-5, with TRBD1 as a possible D gene (6 bases). This CDR3 contains 14 residues. In germline, CDR1 is MRHNA, CDR2 SNTAGT. Trimming pared 3 bases from V and 2 bases from J, leaving 10 bases between. CDR3 DNA sequence: TGTGCCAGCAGTGAAGGAGGACAGCAAGAGACCCAGTACTTC. Its translation is CASSEGGQQETQYF.